This T cell receptor beta chain appears in the sequencing data of a study of OX40 agonist ivuxolimab in advanced cancers. Study as a whole: With a range of 23 to 79, age averaged 60 years, and roughly 80% were male.

The protocol was immunoSEQ multiplex PCR, while the TCRdb copy is restricted to in-frame clones and leaves out a portion. The data contain tens of thousands of clones, over 75% of them singletons. J gave up 1 base and V 5 bases, and 1 base lay outside the gene matches. Germline-derived CDR1 and CDR2 are MNHNS and SASEGT. The CDR3 runs 14 residues. Drawing of blood for sampling happened at baseline, at cycle 4 day 1, and at cycle 7 day 1. The sequence was obtained from an adult with an advanced solid tumor such as melanoma, head and neck, liver or kidney cancer. The sequences come from CD4+ or CD8+ T cells sorted from blood, collected in a trial of the OX40 agonist ivuxolimab. This rearrangement joins TRBV6-1 to TRBJ1-2; 10 bases match TRBD1. The CDR3 DNA reads as TGTGCCAGCAGTAGGACAGGGGGTAACTATGGCTACACCTTC. It codes for CASSRTGGNYGYTF.